These T cell receptor beta chains were read from a single sample in a study of T-cell memory formation after mild COVID-19. TCRdb re-called the 5' RACE reads through MiXCR, storing one row per CDR3 protein. The sample contains 350,000 to 500,000 distinct CDR3 sequences, about 19% of which appear only once. The sequenced material came from PBMCs or a T cell subset sorted from them (not recorded which). The receptors here all came from an adult woman who had mild COVID-19 (a few samples of this study predate the infection). Cell type and time point are not known. CDR3s include the opening cysteine and the closing phenylalanine or tryptophan. Fields, in order: D gene, V gene, clone size, J gene, CDR3 protein, CDR3 DNA. D genes are given only for firm matches. Size values are once, few and many counts, or a class for expanded clones, and some rows have none.

>TRBD2|TRBV7-8|few|TRBJ2-5
CASSFDPKETSGGWLKTQYF
TGTGCCAGCAGCTTCGACCCGAAAGAAACTAGCGGGGGGTGGTTGAAAACCCAGTACTTC
>.|TRBV7-8|.|TRBJ2-1
CASSLGQTEQFF
TGTGCCAGCAGCTTAGGGCAGACGGAGCAGTTCTTC
>.|TRBV6-2/TRBV6-3|few|TRBJ2-7
CASTQGGNDEQYF
TGTGCCAGCACCCAGGGGGGGAACGACGAGCAGTACTTC
>TRBD1|TRBV7-9|few|TRBJ2-4
CASSQGTGGRYF
TGTGCCAGCAGCCAAGGGACAGGGGGCCGGTACTTC
>.|TRBV29-1|few|TRBJ2-7
CSVDQGRQYEQYF
TGCAGCGTTGACCAGGGGAGGCAATACGAGCAGTACTTC
>.|TRBV12-3/TRBV12-4|.|TRBJ1-3
CASSSGGGGNTIYF
TGTGCCAGCAGCTCGGGGGGTGGTGGAAACACCATATATTTT
>TRBD2|TRBV24-1|few|TRBJ2-7
CATSETSGSPREQYF
TGTGCCACCAGTGAGACTAGCGGGAGTCCACGCGAGCAGTACTTC
>.|TRBV11-1|few|TRBJ2-1
CASSSLGSLRANEQFF
TGTGCCAGCAGCTCCCTGGGTAGTTTGAGGGCGAATGAGCAGTTCTTC
>TRBD1|TRBV27|.|TRBJ1-3
CASSQTDRVPPFSGNTIYF
TGTGCCAGCAGTCAAACCGACAGGGTTCCTCCTTTCTCTGGAAACACCATATATTTT
>TRBD1|TRBV18|few|TRBJ2-6
CASSPGQGPGANVLTF
TGTGCCAGCTCACCGGGACAGGGGCCTGGGGCCAACGTCCTGACTTTC
>TRBD1|TRBV27|.|TRBJ1-1
CASSLRQGASDTEAFF
TGTGCCAGCAGTTTGAGACAGGGGGCGTCGGACACTGAAGCTTTCTTT
>TRBD2|TRBV6-5|.|TRBJ2-2
CASSYHRTSGLTVELFF
TGTGCCAGCAGTTACCACCGGACTAGCGGGTTGACCGTGGAGCTGTTTTTT
>TRBD2|TRBV12-3/TRBV12-4|few|TRBJ2-5
CASSLGLTSGETQYF
TGTGCCAGCAGTCTAGGGTTGACTAGCGGTGAGACCCAGTACTTC
>TRBD2|TRBV12-3/TRBV12-4|few|TRBJ2-1
CASRGEGRPYNEQFF
TGTGCCAGCCGGGGGGAAGGAAGACCCTACAATGAGCAGTTCTTC
>.|TRBV7-2|.|TRBJ1-2
CASSPTTLRHHGYTF
TGTGCCAGCAGCCCAACGACCCTCAGGCACCATGGCTACACCTTC
>.|TRBV25-1|few|TRBJ1-1
CASADVGPNTEAFF
TGTGCCAGCGCCGACGTGGGCCCCAACACTGAAGCTTTCTTT
>TRBD2|TRBV7-7|few|TRBJ2-7
CASSLAGLATEQYF
TGTGCTAGCAGCTTGGCGGGACTAGCTACCGAGCAGTACTTC
>TRBD1|TRBV12-3/TRBV12-4|few|TRBJ1-5
CASSPSRGPRNQPQHF
TGTGCCAGCAGTCCAAGTAGGGGGCCCCGCAATCAGCCCCAGCATTTT
>TRBD2|TRBV19|few|TRBJ2-3
CASSPRASGRTDTQYF
TGTGCCAGCTCTCCGAGGGCCAGCGGGAGGACAGATACGCAGTATTTT
>.|TRBV7-2|few|TRBJ2-5
CASSLAGWRETQYF
TGTGCCAGCAGCTTAGCGGGATGGAGGGAGACCCAGTACTTC
>TRBD1|TRBV28|few|TRBJ2-2
CASIGTGEDGELFF
TGTGCCAGCATAGGGACAGGGGAGGACGGGGAGCTGTTTTTT
>.|TRBV6-1|few|TRBJ1-5
CASAGFSNQPQHF
TGTGCCAGCGCAGGGTTTAGCAATCAGCCCCAGCATTTT
>.|TRBV4-2|few|TRBJ2-1
CASSQEYAGSSYNEQFF
TGTGCCAGCAGCCAAGAGTACGCGGGCTCCTCCTACAATGAGCAGTTCTTC
>TRBD1|TRBV30|many|TRBJ2-7
CAKGQTPYEQYF
TGTGCCAAGGGACAGACACCGTACGAGCAGTACTTC
>.|TRBV20-1|.|TRBJ1-5
CSAVPPKYGERQPQHF
TGCAGTGCTGTACCCCCGAAATACGGGGAGCGGCAGCCCCAGCATTTT